This T cell receptor (beta chain) stems from a study of tumor and adjacent non-tumor tissue in lung cancer. About the study: The cohort had around twelve adenocarcinoma, a couple of squamous cell and 1 small cell patients. Findings and limits, study-wide: In normal lung, the top 100 clones were significantly more dominant than in tumor.

As to this clonotype: Its cognate antigen is unknown.

TCRbeta libraries were built with three rounds of nested PCR, modified from ARM-PCR. TCRdb reanalysed the multiplex PCR reads using MiXCR and keeps one entry per CDR3 protein. This table has roughly 76,000 distinct CDR3 sequences, around 70% appearing once. Losses at the gene ends were 9 bases for V and 3 bases for J; bases not matched to a gene: 16. The CDR3 is 16 amino acids. From germline, CDR1 is MDHEN and CDR2 SYDVKM. The template was RNA from unsorted bulk tissue. The receptor comes from a woman in her sixties or seventies with non-small cell lung cancer. The chain uses TRBV28 and TRBJ2-7, with 8 bases aligning to TRBD2. The sample taken for sequencing was lung tumor tissue. The CDR3: CASSPYLAGMGYEQYF. The CDR3 DNA follows: TGTGCCAGTAGTCCGTATTTAGCGGGAATGGGCTACGAGCAGTACTTC.